These T cell receptor beta chains were read from a single sample in a study of OX40 agonist ivuxolimab in advanced cancers. Profiling relied on immunoSEQ multiplex PCR, and the TCRdb table lists in-frame clones only, not all of them. The table has 35,000 to 55,000 clones, approximately 88% seen once; the top ten hold 14%. The source was CD4+ or CD8+ T cells sorted from blood, collected in a trial of the OX40 agonist ivuxolimab. The receptor source for this set is an adult with an advanced solid tumor such as melanoma, head and neck, liver or kidney cancer. CDR3s include the opening cysteine and the closing phenylalanine or tryptophan. Fields, in order: clone size, D gene, J gene, V gene, CDR3 DNA, CDR3 protein. A D gene is named only where the DNA matches it firmly. Size is omitted from some rows. Given values are once, few, many or a class for expanded clones.

>once|TRBD2|TRBJ2-2|TRBV19
TGTGCCAGTAGTATACTAAGGACTAGCGGGAGGGCCCCCGGGGAGCTGTTTTTT
CASSILRTSGRAPGELFF
>once|-|TRBJ1-6|TRBV2
TGTGCCAGCAGATGGGCAGGCACTAATTCACCCCTCCACTTT
CASRWAGTNSPLHF
>once|-|TRBJ1-2|TRBV7-9
TGTGCCAGCAGCACGTGGACGGGGGTCTATGGCTACACCTTC
CASSTWTGVYGYTF
>-|TRBD1|TRBJ2-4|TRBV19
TGTGCCAGTAGTACCGGGACAGGTGGCTGGGCCAAAAACATTCAGTACTTC
CASSTGTGGWAKNIQYF
>-|-|TRBJ2-3|TRBV29-1
TGCAGCGTCGACATTACTGGACGCACAGATACGCAGTATTTT
CSVDITGRTDTQYF
>-|-|TRBJ1-2|TRBV6-5
TGTGCCAGCAGACCTCACCACGGGGGAGGGTATGGCTACACCTTC
CASRPHHGGGYGYTF
>-|-|TRBJ2-7|TRBV28
TGTGCCAGCAGTTTTTCGAGCTCCTACGAGCAGTACTTC
CASSFSSSYEQYF
>-|TRBD2|TRBJ2-7|TRBV30
TGTGCCTGGAGTCCACGGACTAGCGGGAGGGCGGGGGAGCAGTACTTC
CAWSPRTSGRAGEQYF
>few|TRBD1|TRBJ1-4|TRBV7-9
TGTGCCAGCAGCTTAGCCCCCTCCGGGACAGTTGTATTT
CASSLAPSGTVVF
>-|-|TRBJ1-2|TRBV28
TGTGCCAGCAGATCCAGGACAGACACAACTAACTATGGCTACACCTTC
CASRSRTDTTNYGYTF
>once|TRBD1|TRBJ1-3|TRBV18
TGTGCCAGCTCACGTCAGGACAGGGGCAGACACACCATATATTTT
CASSRQDRGRHTIYF
>-|TRBD2|TRBJ2-2|TRBV2
TGTGCCAGCAGGGGACTAGCGGCAACCGGGGAGCTGTTTTTT
CASRGLAATGELFF
>few|-|TRBJ2-1|TRBV7-3
TGTGCCAGCAGCTTAACCGGTGGGAATTACAATGAGCAGTTCTTC
CASSLTGGNYNEQFF
>-|-|TRBJ2-4|TRBV21-1
TGTGCCAGCAGCAAAGCGGGCGAAGCCAAAAACATTCAGTACTTC
CASSKAGEAKNIQYF
>-|TRBD2|TRBJ2-2|TRBV4-2
TGTGCCAGCAGCCGAGTTACTAGCGGGAGGGCCTCCGGGGAGCTGTTTTTT
CASSRVTSGRASGELFF
>few|TRBD2|TRBJ2-3|TRBV6-5
TGTGCCAGCGGACTAGCAGAAACAGATACGCAGTATTTT
CASGLAETDTQYF
>-|-|TRBJ2-1|TRBV19
TGTGCCAGTAGCTTTTACAATGAGCAGTTCTTC
CASSFYNEQFF
>-|-|TRBJ2-3|TRBV19
TGTGCCAGTAGTATAGTTACCGCCGGGACAGATACGCAGTATTTT
CASSIVTAGTDTQYF
>-|-|TRBJ2-2|TRBV28
TGTGCCAGCAGTTTGGGCATACCCGGGGAGCTGTTTTTT
CASSLGIPGELFF
>once|TRBD1|TRBJ2-7|TRBV28
TGTGCCAGCGCTGCCGGGACAGGGACCTACGAGCAGTACTTC
CASAAGTGTYEQYF
>-|TRBD1|TRBJ1-1|TRBV28
TGTGCCAGCAGTTTATCCTCATTCAGGGGGCTCGTGAACACTGAAGCTTTCTTT
CASSLSSFRGLVNTEAFF
>once|TRBD1|TRBJ1-1|TRBV14
TGTGCCAGCAGCCGGGACAGGGGAGCTTTCTTT
CASSRDRGAFF
>-|TRBD1|TRBJ1-6|TRBV5-8
TGTGCCAGCAGCTTGGTCTCGGCAGGGGGCTTCGAACCCCTCCACTTT
CASSLVSAGGFEPLHF
>-|-|TRBJ1-3|TRBV5-1
TGCGCCAGCAGCCGATCCAGGACGGGACTAAGCTCTGGAAACACCATATATTTT
CASSRSRTGLSSGNTIYF
>-|-|TRBJ2-6|TRBV11-2
TGTGCCAGCAGCCCTCGTTCCTCTGGGGCCAACGTCCTGACTTTC
CASSPRSSGANVLTF
>-|-|TRBJ1-2|TRBV9
TGTGCCAGCAGCGTAACCCCCTCGGGTATAGGGGAGAATAACTATGGCTACACCTTC
CASSVTPSGIGENNYGYTF
>-|-|TRBJ2-2|TRBV11-2
TGTGCCAGCAGCTTATTGGTAGCCGGGGAGCTGTTTTTT
CASSLLVAGELFF
>-|-|TRBJ1-4|TRBV27
TGTGCCAGCTCCTTCGCGGGTGAAAAACTGTTTTTT
CASSFAGEKLFF
>-|TRBD2|TRBJ2-7|TRBV19
TGTGCCAGTAGTAGGAAGAGCGGGGCGGTCGCCTACGAGCAGTACTTC
CASSRKSGAVAYEQYF
>-|-|TRBJ2-7|TRBV11-2
TGTGCCAGCAAGGGGGGACTTGGAGGGAAAACCTACGAGCAGTACTTC
CASKGGLGGKTYEQYF
>-|TRBD1|TRBJ2-7|TRBV5-3
TGTGCCAGCAGCTCTCCGAGGACAGGTTACTACGAGCAGTACTTC
CASSSPRTGYYEQYF
>-|-|TRBJ2-2|TRBV18
TGTGCCAGCTCACTACGAGGAACCACGGGGGAGCTGTTTTTT
CASSLRGTTGELFF
>-|TRBD2|TRBJ2-1|TRBV5-1
TGCGCCAGCAGCTTACCTAGGACTAGCGGGAGGCCCAGCTCCTACAATGAGCAGTTCTTC
CASSLPRTSGRPSSYNEQFF
>once|TRBD1|TRBJ2-5|TRBV5-4
TGTGCCAGCAGCTTGTATCAAGGGACAGGAAAACAAGAGACCCAGTACTTC
CASSLYQGTGKQETQYF
>-|TRBD2|TRBJ2-3|TRBV19
TGTGCCAGTAGTAGAATAGCGGGAGCTGGCACAGATACGCAGTATTTT
CASSRIAGAGTDTQYF
>-|-|TRBJ2-6|TRBV7-3
TGTGCCAGCAGCTTCAGCAGCTCTGGGGCCAACGTCCTGACTTTC
CASSFSSSGANVLTF
>-|-|TRBJ2-7|TRBV7-8
TGTGCCAGCAGCCCCCTTTTAGAGCAGTACTTC
CASSPLLEQYF
>-|TRBD1|TRBJ1-2|TRBV29-1
TGCAGCGTGGGAGGACAGGGGATCTATGGCTACACCTTC
CSVGGQGIYGYTF
>few|TRBD1|TRBJ2-2|TRBV2
TGTGCCAGCAGGGAGACAGGGATAGGCGGGGAGCTGTTTTTT
CASRETGIGGELFF
>-|-|TRBJ1-2|TRBV4-1
TGCGCCAGCAGCCAAGAAGGTACAGTAGCTAACTATGGCTACACCTTC
CASSQEGTVANYGYTF
>-|-|TRBJ2-5|TRBV6-5
TGTGCCAGCACTACAACTAGCAGGCAGACCCAGTACTTC
CASTTTSRQTQYF
>-|-|TRBJ1-5|TRBV28
TGTGCCAGCACAGGAGGTAGCAATCAGCCCCAGCATTTT
CASTGGSNQPQHF
>-|-|TRBJ2-7|TRBV9
TGTGCCAGCAGCGTATCTGAGGTAAACTACGAGCAGTACTTC
CASSVSEVNYEQYF
>once|-|TRBJ2-5|TRBV7-3
TGTGCCAGCAGCTTAGATCCGTTCGAAGAGACCCAGTACTTC
CASSLDPFEETQYF
>-|TRBD1|TRBJ1-4|TRBV11-2
TGTGCCAGCAGCTTCTACAGGGGGCAGAATGAAAAACTGTTTTTT
CASSFYRGQNEKLFF
>-|-|TRBJ2-3|TRBV11-3
TGTGCCAGCAGCTTTGGGACTGGCAATTCAGATACGCAGTATTTT
CASSFGTGNSDTQYF
>-|TRBD2|TRBJ2-1|TRBV5-1
TGCGCCAGCAGCTTGACGACTAGCGGGAGGGCCTACAATGAGCAGTTCTTC
CASSLTTSGRAYNEQFF